This TCR beta chain was sequenced for a study of early T cells in non-severe SARS-CoV-2 infection. On the study more broadly: Sequenced material consisted of bulk RNA (from unsorted whole blood), and chains were unpaired.

Individually, cDNA molecules had unique molecular identifiers attached to them. TCRdb itself ran the 5' RACE reads through MiXCR, one entry per CDR3 protein. The table has under 80,000 distinct CDR3 sequences, around 10% seen once. CDR1 and CDR2 (germline): SGHNT, YENEEA. Trimming took off 4 bases at V and 5 bases at J, with 8 bases between the two ends. The CDR3 runs 12 residues. This clonotype was counted only a few times. This sequence joins TRBV11-3 and TRBJ2-5; D is unresolved. The sample comprised whole blood. This clonotype originated in an adult who was a healthcare worker with PCR-confirmed SARS-CoV-2 infection or an uninfected control (not recorded which). The CDR3 region has the DNA TGTGCCAGCAGCTCGAAAGTCGAGACCCAGTACTTC. Its protein is CASSSKVETQYF.